This entry lists 28 T cell receptor beta chains sequenced from one sample in a study of T cell repertoires in cytomegalovirus infection. TCRdb reanalysed the reads using MiXCR and keeps one entry per CDR3 protein. The table lists fewer than 350,000 distinct CDR3 sequences, under 20% of them singletons. Sequencing used PBMCs. The receptors originated from a human donor in good health (CMV status not recorded). Some clones in this sample may be carry-over from other donors' samples.

This clonotype has a handful of counts. The rearrangement joins TRBV28 to TRBJ1-1; 7 bases match TRBD1. Per germline, CDR1 MDHEN and CDR2 SYDVKM. The V and J ends lost 8 bases and 4 bases, in that order; junction bases with no gene match: 4. CDR3 length equals 12 residues. This CDR3 is CASRTGFTEAFF. DNA for the CDR3: TGTGCCAGCCGGACAGGCTTCACTGAAGCTTTCTTT.

The V gene is TRBV3-1, the J gene TRBJ2-3, with 8 bases that match TRBD2. The germline V gene encodes CDR1 LGHDT and CDR2 YNNKEL (reference sequence). After removal of 4 bases from V and 2 bases from J, the junction contained 8 bases not matched to a gene. There are 16 residues in the CDR3. The CDR3 DNA is TGTGCCAGCAGCCCGTCCAGCGGGAGTTACACAGATACGCAGTATTTT. The encoded protein is CASSPSSGSYTDTQYF.

This clonotype has at least ten counts. The chain recombines TRBV19 with TRBJ1-5; D gene ambiguous. Trimming removed 3 bases at V and 1 base at J, with 7 bases between. There are 14 residues in the CDR3. Looked up from germline, CDR1 is LNHDA and CDR2 is SQIVND (reference sequence). The chain's CDR3 is CASSILDSNQPQHF. For the CDR3, the DNA is TGTGCCAGTAGTATTTTAGACAGCAATCAGCCCCAGCATTTT.

The CDR3 DNA reads TGTGCCAGCACGGGGTTGGAGACCCAGTACTTC. It translates to CASTGLETQYF. The chain recombines TRBV28 with TRBJ2-5; possible D gene TRBD2, 5 bases. This CDR3 contains 11 residues. V was clipped by 7 bases and J by 5 bases, with 8 bases between them. Germline values: CDR1 MDHEN, CDR2 SYDVKM.

The V and J genes are TRBV6-2 or TRBV6-3 and TRBJ1-2; D might be TRBD1 (6 bases). Germline-derived CDR1 and CDR2 are MNHEY and SVGEGT. V was pared by 4 bases and J by 3 bases, with 9 bases between. CDR3 length equals 13 residues. The CDR3 coding sequence is TGTGCCAGCAGTTTCGGACAGTACTATGGCTACACCTTC. Translated: CASSFGQYYGYTF.

This clonotype has ten or more counts. The chain couples TRBV7-8 to TRBJ2-3; 10 positions agree with TRBD2. The trim removed 2 bases at V and 3 bases at J, leaving 5 bases unmatched. Germline lookup yields CDR1 SGHVS and CDR2 FQNEAQ. The CDR3 is made up of 16 amino acids. CDR3 in DNA: TGTGCCAGCAGCTTATTAGCGGGGGGCGGTACAGATACGCAGTATTTT. Encoded protein: CASSLLAGGGTDTQYF.

In this sample, this clonotype turned up a few times. The chain couples TRBV25-1 to TRBJ2-2; D possibly corresponds to TRBD1 (7 bases). The CDR3 consists of 15 residues. Per the germline V gene, CDR1 is MGHDK and CDR2 is SYGVNS. Between the trimmed V and J ends, which lost 5 bases and 5 bases, there was a span of 15 bases. The CDR3 region is CASSPTGAGTGELFF. The CDR3 coding sequence is TGTGCCAGCAGTCCAACAGGGGCGGGGACCGGGGAGCTGTTTTTT. Drawing the rest from reference TRBV25-1 and TRBJ2-2, the complete variable domain is EADIYQTPRYLVIGTGKKITLECSQTMGHDKMYWYQQDPGMELHLIHYSYGVNSTEKGDLSSESTVSRIRTEHFPLTLESARPSHTSQYLCASSPTGAGTGELFFGEGSRLTVL.

The chain carries TRBV25-1 and TRBJ2-7, with 10 bases that match TRBD1. The J segment lost 6 bases and the V segment lost 0 bases, leaving 8 bases of the junction unmatched. CDR1 is MGHDK, CDR2 SYGVNS, per germline. The length of the CDR3 is 16 residues. The CDR3 region has the DNA TGTGCCAGCAGTGAATACTTCGAGGGACAGGGGCCCGAGCAGTACTTC. It yields the protein CASSEYFEGQGPEQYF.

The chain carries TRBV11-2 and TRBJ2-7; 8 positions match TRBD1. This CDR3 has 15 amino acids. V gave up 1 base and J gave up 3 bases; unmatched junction bases: 5. CDR1 is SGHAT and CDR2 is FQNNGV in the germline V gene. The CDR3 loop is CASSLGTGPSYEQYF. CDR3 in DNA: TGTGCCAGCAGCTTAGGGACAGGGCCTAGCTACGAGCAGTACTTC.

The J gene is TRBJ2-1, the V gene TRBV7-3; D is unclear. The V and J ends lost 2 bases and 6 bases respectively, with 8 bases between them. CDR1 and CDR2 (germline): SGHTA, FQGTGA. The CDR3 is made up of 13 amino acids. The DNA of the CDR3 is TGTGCCAGCAGCTTAGGCCCCGGCAATGAGCAGTTCTTC. It yields the protein CASSLGPGNEQFF.

The chain joins TRBV29-1 to TRBJ2-3, with 7 bases lining up with TRBD2. CDR1 and CDR2 (germline): SQVTM, ANQGSEA. After removal of 7 bases from V and 2 bases from J, the junction contained 9 bases not matched to a gene. This CDR3 comprises 14 residues. The CDR3 loop reads CSGSGGLTTDTQYF. The CDR3 nucleotides are TGCAGCGGATCCGGGGGACTAACCACAGATACGCAGTATTTT.

This clonotype has a handful of counts. V gene TRBV2 combines with J gene TRBJ2-1, with D perhaps TRBD2 (5 bases). This CDR3 region has 16 residues. CDR1 SNHLY and CDR2 FYNNEI come from the germline V gene. V shed 1 base and J shed 1 base, with 11 bases lying between them. This CDR3 reads CASSEERRFSYNEQFF. The CDR3 coding sequence is TGTGCCAGCAGTGAAGAAAGGAGGTTTTCCTACAATGAGCAGTTCTTC.

The chain employs TRBV28 and TRBJ2-1; possibly TRBD2 for D (5 bases). The CDR3 sequence is 12 residues long. Germline V lookup: CDR1 MDHEN, CDR2 SYDVKM. The ends were cut back, 2 bases at V and 10 bases at J, with 9 bases in the middle. CDR3 amino acids: CASSLSGVEQFF. DNA of the CDR3: TGTGCCAGCAGTTTAAGCGGAGTCGAGCAGTTCTTC.

The rearrangement uses TRBV19 and TRBJ2-1, with 11 bases that match TRBD2. CDR1 is LNHDA and CDR2 is SQIVND in the germline V gene (reference sequence). The V gene end was trimmed by 5 bases and the J gene end by 6 bases; junction bases not matched to a gene: 12. This CDR3 has 17 residues. This chain's CDR3 is CASSVTSGASSGNEQFF. In nucleotides, the CDR3 is TGTGCCAGTAGTGTGACTAGCGGGGCCTCATCTGGCAATGAGCAGTTCTTC.

The J gene is TRBJ2-1, the V gene TRBV4-3, with D uncertain. The CDR3 length is 16 residues. Deletions cut 0 bases from V and 2 bases from J, with 11 bases between. Germline assignment: CDR1 LGHNA and CDR2 YSLEER. The CDR3 nucleotides read TGCGCCAGCAGCCAAGAGCCGGTGGGTACCTACAATGAGCAGTTCTTC. Translating it yields CASSQEPVGTYNEQFF.

This clonotype was counted at least ten times. The chain employs TRBV7-9 and TRBJ2-5, with 10 bases aligning to TRBD1. The germline gives CDR1 SEHNR, CDR2 FQNEAQ (reference sequence). CDR3 length equals 19 residues. With 4 bases clipped from V and 4 bases from J, the junction kept 18 bases outside the gene matches. For the CDR3, the DNA is TGTGCCAGCAGCTCCCGACTAGGGACAGGGGCGATAGGGCGAGAGACCCAGTACTTC. Its translation is CASSSRLGTGAIGRETQYF.

This clonotype has at least ten counts. This rearrangement joins TRBV7-9 to TRBJ2-7; D is possibly TRBD2 (6 bases). In germline, CDR1 is SEHNR, CDR2 FQNEAQ (reference sequence). The V gene lost 2 bases and the J gene lost 0 bases, with 17 bases spanning the gap. This CDR3 spans 17 amino acids. The CDR3 DNA reads TGTGCCAGCAGCTTAATAAAAACGGAGGGGAGCTCCTACGAGCAGTACTTC. It is translated as CASSLIKTEGSSYEQYF.

This clonotype was counted many times. V usage is TRBV7-2 and J usage is TRBJ1-5; D gene uncertain. Between the trimmed V and J ends, which lost 1 base and 5 bases, there was a span of 15 bases. The germline V gene has CDR1 SGHTA and CDR2 FQGNSA. This CDR3 spans 16 amino acids. The chain's CDR3 is CASSLVRGRSDQPQHF. The CDR3 DNA follows: TGTGCCAGCAGCTTAGTCCGAGGCAGGTCCGATCAGCCCCAGCATTTT. The whole variable domain, filled in from reference TRBV7-2 and TRBJ1-5, reads GAGVSQSPSNKVTEKGKDVELRCDPISGHTALYWYRQSLGQGLEFLIYFQGNSAPDKSGLPSDRFSAERTGGSVSTLTIQRTQQEDSAVYLCASSLVRGRSDQPQHFGDGTRLSIL.

The chain links TRBV20-1 to TRBJ2-3; D is possibly TRBD1 (6 bases). CDR3 length: 14 residues. V shed 5 bases and J shed 2 bases, with 14 bases lying between them. In germline, CDR1 is DFQATT, CDR2 SNEGSKA (reference sequence). CDR3 protein: CSAPNPGHTDTQYF. DNA for the CDR3: TGCAGTGCTCCTAATCCGGGACACACAGATACGCAGTATTTT.

The table lists this clonotype with a few counts. At one end, the junction sequence differs from germline, possibly due to a read error. The chain employs TRBV7-2 and TRBJ1-2, with 7 bases fitting TRBD1. CDR3 length: 11 residues. Germline loops: CDR1 SGHTA, CDR2 FQGNSA. The CDR3 nucleotides read TGTGCCAGCAGCGATAGGAGGGGGCCAGTCTTC. Translated: CASSDRRGPVF.

As for this clonotype: An end of the junction differs from the germline gene, which may be a read error. The V gene is TRBV6-4, the J gene TRBJ2-3; weak D call: TRBD1 (6 bases). Germline values: CDR1 MRHNA, CDR2 SNTAGT. The CDR3 contains 13 residues. This CDR3 is CASSTGHTDTRYF. The CDR3 DNA reads TGTGCCAGCAGTACAGGGCACACAGATACGCGGTATTTT.

This clonotype was seen a handful of times. A read error may be the cause here, since a much bigger clone is one base away. The chain is built from TRBV7-2 and TRBJ1-5; 8 bases match TRBD1. The V gene end was trimmed by 6 bases and the J gene end by 5 bases; junction bases not matched to a gene: 6. CDR3 length: 14 residues. The germline CDR1 and CDR2 sequences are SGHTA and FQGNSA. The CDR3 DNA sequence: TGTGCCAGCAGGACAGGGGTCTGGGATCAGCCCCAGCATTTT. As protein: CASRTGVWDQPQHF.

This clonotype occurred many times. The V and J genes are TRBV7-6 and TRBJ1-6, with unresolved D. Germline CDR1 reads SGHVS; CDR2 reads FNYEAQ. V dropped 5 bases and J dropped 1 base, with 15 bases sitting between them. The CDR3 length is 17 residues. The CDR3 reads CASSEIPPSSYNSPLHF. CDR3 in DNA: TGTGCCAGCAGCGAAATCCCGCCCAGTTCCTATAATTCACCCCTCCACTTT.

In this sample, this clonotype turned up many times. This chain uses TRBV7-8 with TRBJ1-6; a possible D gene is TRBD1 (5 bases). Between the trimmed V and J ends, which lost 5 bases and 0 bases, there was a span of 14 bases. This CDR3 has 17 residues. CDR1 and CDR2 (germline): SGHVS, FQNEAQ. This CDR3 reads CASSPAGRVSYNSPLHF. In DNA, the CDR3 is TGTGCCAGCAGCCCTGCGGGCAGGGTCTCCTATAATTCACCCCTCCACTTT. Based on the CDR3 plus reference TRBV7-8 and TRBJ1-6, the full variable domain is GAGVSQSPRYKVAKRGQDVALRCDPISGHVSLFWYQQALGQGPEFLTYFQNEAQLDKSGLPSDRFFAERPEGSVSTLKIQRTQQEDSAVYLCASSPAGRVSYNSPLHFGNGTRLTVT.

This clonotype was counted ten times or more. The chain couples TRBV7-2 to TRBJ2-7, with D possibly matching TRBD1 (6 bases). Germline CDR1 and CDR2: SGHTA and FQGNSA. The CDR3 covers 15 residues. V lost 1 base and J 0 bases, leaving 10 bases between the germline ends. CDR3 loop: CASSLGAGVSYEQYF. The CDR3 DNA sequence: TGTGCCAGCAGCTTAGGGGCAGGGGTCTCCTACGAGCAGTACTTC. Full variable domain (missing parts from reference TRBV7-2 and TRBJ2-7): GAGVSQSPSNKVTEKGKDVELRCDPISGHTALYWYRQSLGQGLEFLIYFQGNSAPDKSGLPSDRFSAERTGGSVSTLTIQRTQQEDSAVYLCASSLGAGVSYEQYFGPGTRLTVT.

The chain uses TRBV4-3 and TRBJ2-1; 9 bases agree with TRBD2. The CDR3 totals 18 residues. Trimming at V came to 1 base and at J to 0 bases, leaving 7 bases not matched to a gene. Germline lookup yields CDR1 LGHNA and CDR2 YSLEER. In DNA, the CDR3 is TGCGCCAGCAGCCAAGGGGCTAGCGGGGCCACCTCCTACAATGAGCAGTTCTTC. Residues: CASSQGASGATSYNEQFF.

The chain employs TRBV4-1 and TRBJ1-2; unclear D gene. The CDR3 has 13 amino acids. Germline V gene data show CDR1 as MGHRA and CDR2 as YSYEKL. The V end was cut by 1 base, the J end by 7 bases, with 10 bases between. The CDR3 spells CASSQGSGVGYTF. In DNA, the CDR3 is TGCGCCAGCAGCCAAGGAAGCGGGGTTGGCTACACCTTC.

A note on this clonotype: Mismatch with germline at one junction end may stem from a read error. This rearrangement joins TRBV4-1 to TRBJ1-1; no firm D call. Germline CDR1 MGHRA, CDR2 YSYEKL. The CDR3 length is 15 residues. The CDR3 loop reads CASSPEPRTVTEAFF. DNA of the CDR3: TGTGCCAGCAGCCCCGAGCCTCGGACGGTCACTGAAGCTTTCTTT.